This entry describes one T cell receptor beta chain. Its target is not known. Method: immunoSEQ multiplex PCR; TCRdb's copy keeps in-frame clones and lacks some. The data show over 80,000 clones, with about nine tenths seen just once and roughly 5% held by the top ten. No patient had autoimmune disease or received systemic immunosuppression. The record originates from a study of OX40 agonist ivuxolimab in advanced cancers. About the study: Two cutaneous melanoma patients and one hepatocellular carcinoma patient, three in all, had partial responses.

Study-wide points: Clonal expansion from baseline to week 6 occurred in both CD4+ and CD8+ T cells. Clonal expansion in partial responders at 0.1-3.0 mg/kg ranked among the lowest.

Between the trimmed V and J ends, which lost 4 bases and 0 bases, there was a span of 18 bases. The CDR3 loop spans 17 amino acids. Germline V gene sequence: CDR1 MNHEY, CDR2 SMNVEV (reference sequence). The material sequenced was CD4+ or CD8+ T cells sorted from blood, taken in a trial of the OX40 agonist ivuxolimab. This rearrangement joins TRBV27 to TRBJ1-2; D uncertain. The source of this sequence is an adult with an advanced solid tumor such as melanoma, head and neck, liver or kidney cancer. As DNA, the CDR3 is TGTGCCAGCAGTTCTGGATTAAAGGGCGGGGCTAACTATGGCTACACCTTC. Residues: CASSSGLKGGANYGYTF.